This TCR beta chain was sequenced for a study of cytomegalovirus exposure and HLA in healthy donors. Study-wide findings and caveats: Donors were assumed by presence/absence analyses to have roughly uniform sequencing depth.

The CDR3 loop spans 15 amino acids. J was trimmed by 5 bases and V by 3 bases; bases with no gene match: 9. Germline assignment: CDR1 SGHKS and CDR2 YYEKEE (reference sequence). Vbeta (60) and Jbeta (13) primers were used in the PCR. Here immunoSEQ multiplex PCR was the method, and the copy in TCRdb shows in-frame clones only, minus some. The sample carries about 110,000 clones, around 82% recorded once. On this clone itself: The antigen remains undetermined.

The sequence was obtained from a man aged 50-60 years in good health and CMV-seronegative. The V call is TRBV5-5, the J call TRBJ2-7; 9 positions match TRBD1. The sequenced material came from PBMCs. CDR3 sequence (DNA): TGTGCCAGCAGCTATCCCGGGACAGGGAACGACGAGCAGTACTTC. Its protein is CASSYPGTGNDEQYF. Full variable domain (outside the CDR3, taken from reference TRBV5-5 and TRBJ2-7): DAGVTQSPTHLIKTRGQQVTLRCSPISGHKSVSWYQQVLGQGPQFIFQYYEKEERGRGNFPDRFSARQFPNYSSELNVNALLLGDSALYLCASSYPGTGNDEQYFGPGTRLTVT.